This T cell receptor beta chain was documented in a study of cytomegalovirus exposure and HLA in healthy donors. Primers for the PCR totalled 60 Vbeta and 13 Jbeta. Method: immunoSEQ multiplex PCR; TCRdb's copy keeps in-frame clones and lacks some. The sample totals more than 45,000 clones. The germline gives CDR1 MNHNY, CDR2 SVGAGI (reference sequence). The trim removed 2 bases at V and 6 bases at J, leaving 5 bases unmatched. The CDR3 covers 15 residues. Findings and caveats of the study: Under in vitro conditions, a few CMV-associated chains were confirmed as specific for CMV antigens. TCR beta V- and J-gene trimming was later associated with a missense DCLRE1C variant. Published work reported that the classifier diagnosed cytomegalovirus status with high specificity and sensitivity. Clonal expansion was found to be greater in HLA-associated TCR beta chains than in equally common others in a later analysis.

As regards this clone: The target antigen is unknown.

Sequencing was done on a sample of PBMCs. The origin of this receptor is a woman under 40 in good health and CMV-seropositive. The rearrangement links TRBV6-6 to TRBJ1-4, with TRBD1 identical over 8 bases. In DNA form, the CDR3 reads TGTGCCAGCAGTTACGAGGCAGGGGGCGATGAAAAACTGTTTTTT. As protein: CASSYEAGGDEKLFF.